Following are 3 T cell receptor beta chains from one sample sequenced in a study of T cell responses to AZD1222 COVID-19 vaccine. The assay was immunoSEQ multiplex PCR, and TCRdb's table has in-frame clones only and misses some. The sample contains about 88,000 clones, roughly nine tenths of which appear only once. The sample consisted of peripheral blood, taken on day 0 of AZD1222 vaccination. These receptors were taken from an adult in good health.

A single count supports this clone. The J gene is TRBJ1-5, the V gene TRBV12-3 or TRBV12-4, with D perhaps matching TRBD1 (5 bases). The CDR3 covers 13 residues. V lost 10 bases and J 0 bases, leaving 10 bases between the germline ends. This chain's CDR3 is CATGQVSNQPQHF. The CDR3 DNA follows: TGTGCCACGGGGCAGGTTAGCAATCAGCCCCAGCATTTT.

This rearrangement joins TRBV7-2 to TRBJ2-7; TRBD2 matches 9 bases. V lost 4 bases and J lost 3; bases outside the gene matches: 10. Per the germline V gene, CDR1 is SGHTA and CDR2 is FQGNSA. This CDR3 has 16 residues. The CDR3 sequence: CASSSNPGTSYYEQYF. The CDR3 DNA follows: TGTGCCAGCAGCTCTAACCCCGGGACTAGCTACTACGAGCAGTACTTC. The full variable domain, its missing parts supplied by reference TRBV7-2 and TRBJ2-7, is GAGVSQSPSNKVTEKGKDVELRCDPISGHTALYWYRQSLGQGLEFLIYFQGNSAPDKSGLPSDRFSAERTGGSVSTLTIQRTQQEDSAVYLCASSSNPGTSYYEQYFGPGTRLTVT.

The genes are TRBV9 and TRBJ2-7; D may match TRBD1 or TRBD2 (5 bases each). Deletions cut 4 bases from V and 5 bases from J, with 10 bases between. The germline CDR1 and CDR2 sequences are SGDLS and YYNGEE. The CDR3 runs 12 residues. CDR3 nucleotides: TGTGCCAGCAGCAATCGAGGGGACGAGCAGTACTTC. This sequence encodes CASSNRGDEQYF.